This entry describes one TCR beta chain. Its specificity is unknown. Trimming pared 6 bases from V and 0 bases from J, leaving 19 bases between. Germline V gene lookup returns CDR1 SGDLS and CDR2 YYNGEE. There are 17 residues in the CDR3. The data stem from a study of cytomegalovirus exposure and HLA in healthy donors. Whole-study results and caveats: In an earlier analysis, in approximately 570 donors, most V segments appeared productive either ~87% or ~30% of the time.

The PCR ran on 60 Vbeta and 13 Jbeta primers. Generated by immunoSEQ multiplex PCR, the TCRdb table keeps only in-frame clones and is missing some. The sample records about 120,000 clones, over 60% being singletons. Sample: PBMCs. This chain links TRBV9 with TRBJ2-1; a weak D match, TRBD2 (6 bases). This receptor was taken from a woman aged 40-49 years in good health and CMV-seronegative. This CDR3 reads CASMGPGTPTSYNEQFF. CDR3 nucleotides: TGTGCCAGCATGGGCCCCGGGACTCCGACCTCCTACAATGAGCAGTTCTTC.